The clone carrying this T cell receptor beta chain showed up many times. As yet, its antigen is unknown. A second PCR, run for roughly 6 to 11 cycles, used a sample-barcoded 5' primer plus a J-beta primer mix. TCRdb processed the 5' RACE reads anew with MiXCR; each CDR3 protein has one entry. The sample shows hundreds of thousands of distinct CDR3 sequences, roughly 31% of them seen only once. The entry originates in a study of blood T cells in healthy people across ages. General observations from the study: In older individuals, TCR beta diversity per million T cells was lower, falling roughly linearly with age. Researchers judged that diversity estimates from one million T cells fell short of true values.

The CDR3 is 15 residues long. V shed 0 bases, J shed 4 bases, and the junction held 4 bases outside the gene matches. In germline, CDR1 is SGHTA, CDR2 FQGTGA. Input material: blood. The rearrangement uses TRBV7-3 and TRBJ2-3, with 7 bases matching TRBD2. The TCR originated in a woman older than 75 in good health. DNA of the CDR3: TGTGCCAGCAGCTTAACAGCGGGGTTATCAGATACGCAGTATTTT. Protein product: CASSLTAGLSDTQYF. Based on the CDR3 plus reference TRBV7-3 and TRBJ2-3, the full variable domain is GAGVSQTPSNKVTEKGKYVELRCDPISGHTALYWYRQSLGQGPEFLIYFQGTGAADDSGLPNDRFFAVRPEGSVSTLKIQRTERGDSAVYLCASSLTAGLSDTQYFGPGTRLTVL.